The entry that follows covers one T cell receptor beta chain sequence. These data are taken from a study of blood T cell repertoires in COVID-19. V lost 1 base and J lost 1, with 7 bases in between. The CDR3 has 14 amino acids. CDR1 is SGHVS and CDR2 is FNYEAQ in the germline V gene. The method was immunoSEQ multiplex PCR; TCRdb's version includes in-frame clones alone and lacks a portion of them. The sample lists 150,000 to 200,000 clones, 86% occurring once. Material: peripheral blood. This chain links TRBV7-6 with TRBJ1-1; no clear D gene. The TCR comes from a man in his 60s with acute or convalescent COVID-19. CDR3 DNA sequence: TGTGCCAGCAGCTTAGAACAGACGAACACTGAAGCTTTCTTT. Translating gives CASSLEQTNTEAFF.